This record concerns one T cell receptor (beta chain) sequence. This sample stems from a study of cytomegalovirus exposure and HLA in healthy donors. Study-level information: The roughly 660 first-cohort repertoires shared a platform with the approximately 110 validation repertoires, as reported in a later analysis.

Assay used: immunoSEQ multiplex PCR; TCRdb lists only in-frame clones, some missing. The sample has over 100,000 clones; roughly 90% are singletons. The sequence came from a woman under 30 in good health and CMV-seropositive. Sequencing was done on a sample of PBMCs.

The CDR3 DNA is TGCAGCGTTCAGGGGGCGAGGGAGCAGTACTTC. It specifies CSVQGAREQYF. The genes are TRBV29-1 and TRBJ2-7; 8 positions match TRBD1. CDR3 length: 11 amino acids. Germline-derived CDR1 and CDR2 are SQVTM and ANQGSEA. V lost 5 bases, J lost 7 bases, and 4 bases stayed unmatched.